The present T cell receptor (beta chain) was sequenced within a study of T cells in localized non-small cell lung cancer. General observations from the study: There was an association of higher blood T cell density with longer overall survival. Sequence data derive from only one tumor region, so heterogeneity remains possible. Researchers found a median about 53 of the top 100 tumor clones in adjacent lung.

V was trimmed by 5 bases and J by 9 bases, leaving 19 bases between them. The CDR3 covers 15 residues. CDR1 and CDR2 (germline): LNHDA, SQIVND (reference sequence). Turning to this clone: Antigen: not known.

Data came from immunoSEQ multiplex PCR; TCRdb stores just in-frame clones and leaves some out. The profile shows more than 30,000 clones, 88% of them singletons. V usage is TRBV19 and J usage is TRBJ2-2; tentatively, D is TRBD1 or TRBD2 (5 bases each). The sample consisted of peripheral blood mononuclear cells, taken before any cancer treatment. This TCR came from a woman aged 35 to 70 with stage III lung adenocarcinoma. CDR3 bases: TGTGCCAGTAGTTTCGGGGACCAGACTCATCGGGAGCTGTTTTTT. It yields the protein CASSFGDQTHRELFF. Looking up the rest from reference TRBV19 and TRBJ2-2 gives the full variable domain: DGGITQSPKYLFRKEGQNVTLSCEQNLNHDAMYWYRQDPGQGLRLIYYSQIVNDFQKGDIAEGYSVSREKKESFPLTVTSAQKNPTAFYLCASSFGDQTHRELFFGEGSRLTVL.